The TCR beta chain under discussion was sequenced for a study of T-cell reconstitution after alpha-beta-depleted transplantation in children. Preparation of the TCRbeta library used unique molecular identifiers. TCRdb reprocessed the PCR reads with MiXCR, giving one entry per CDR3 protein. The data show just over 350,000 distinct CDR3 sequences, about an eighth seen once. Sequenced material: PBMCs, taken from the stem cell graft. This clonotype was sampled from a human donor who donated a stem cell graft to a child with Fanconi anemia.

CDR3 nucleotides: TGTGCCAGCAGTTTCGGGAGTCCCAATCAGCCCCAGCATTTT. Translation gives CASSFGSPNQPQHF. V usage is TRBV28 and J usage is TRBJ1-5; D gene uncertain. Germline V gives CDR1 MDHEN, CDR2 SYDVKM. Trimming left V 3 bases short and J 3 bases short, with 9 bases between. This CDR3 has 14 residues.